This T cell receptor beta chain was recovered during a study of blood T cells in healthy people across ages. Germline CDR1 reads DFQATT; CDR2 reads SNEGSKA (reference sequence). CDR3 size: 15 residues. This clonotype was seen just once. The junction differs from germline at one of its ends, possibly a read error. A second PCR of roughly 7 to 11 cycles used a sample-barcoded 5' primer and a J-beta primer mix. TCRdb ran MiXCR on the 5' RACE reads and lists one entry per CDR3 protein. Of fewer than 900,000 distinct CDR3 sequences listed, 43% are singletons. The TCR comes from a woman aged 60-75 years in good health. Sequenced: blood. The V and J genes are TRBV20-1 and TRBJ2-2; 9 nucleotides line up with TRBD1. The CDR3 DNA follows: TGCAGTGCGCGGACAGGGGCTATGAACGCCGGGGAGCTGTTTTTT. Its translation is CSARTGAMNAGELFF.